This T cell receptor (beta chain) appears in the sequencing data of a study of T cell responses to AZD1222 COVID-19 vaccine. Sequencing was performed with immunoSEQ multiplex PCR; in TCRdb, only in-frame clones are kept and a portion is missing. The table has 70,000 to 75,000 clones, nearly 90% seen once. Trimming cost V 0 bases and J 0 bases, with 12 bases left between them. The CDR3 is 16 residues long. CDR1 and CDR2 (germline): MGHRA, YSYEKL. This sequence joins TRBV4-1 and TRBJ2-7; possibly TRBD2 for D (6 bases). Sample: peripheral blood, taken 28 days after the second AZD1222 dose. The clonotype was recovered from an adult who received the AZD1222 COVID-19 vaccine. Written as DNA, the CDR3 is TGCGCCAGCAGCCAAGATTCGGGCGGGACCTCCTACGAGCAGTACTTC. Its translation: CASSQDSGGTSYEQYF.